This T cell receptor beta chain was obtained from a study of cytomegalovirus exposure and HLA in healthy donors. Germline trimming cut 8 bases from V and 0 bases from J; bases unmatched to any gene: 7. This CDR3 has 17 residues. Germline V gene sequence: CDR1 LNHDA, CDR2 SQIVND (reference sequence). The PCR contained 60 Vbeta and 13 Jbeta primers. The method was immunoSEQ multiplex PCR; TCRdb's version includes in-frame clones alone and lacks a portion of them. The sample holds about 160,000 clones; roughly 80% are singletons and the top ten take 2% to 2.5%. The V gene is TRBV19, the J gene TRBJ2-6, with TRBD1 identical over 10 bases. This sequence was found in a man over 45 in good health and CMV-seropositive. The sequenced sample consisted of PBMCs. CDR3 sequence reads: CASRTDRGNSGANVLTF. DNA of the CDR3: TGTGCCAGTCGAACGGACAGGGGGAACTCTGGGGCCAACGTCCTGACTTTC. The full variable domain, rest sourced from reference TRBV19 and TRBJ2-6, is DGGITQSPKYLFRKEGQNVTLSCEQNLNHDAMYWYRQDPGQGLRLIYYSQIVNDFQKGDIAEGYSVSREKKESFPLTVTSAQKNPTAFYLCASRTDRGNSGANVLTFGAGSRLTVL.